This T cell receptor (beta chain) was documented in a study of beta chain features in type 1 diabetes. Overall study findings and caveats: Within the patient group, naive, central memory and Treg TCRB repertoires appeared more similar to each other than within healthy donors.

Expressed TCRB transcripts got sequenced, as all isolated RNA was reverse transcribed. The repertoire was sequenced with immunoSEQ multiplex PCR; TCRdb's copy has only in-frame clones and lacks some. Of about 620,000 clones in the sample, 15% to 17% are singletons; the top ten hold 0.093%. V lost 3 bases, J lost 6 bases, and 8 bases lay in between. The CDR3 covers 12 residues. CDR1 and CDR2 (germline): SGHRS, YFSETQ. Every sorted population was more than 95% pure. Points on this clone: What it recognizes is unknown.

Sequenced: naive CD4+ T cells from blood. This receptor was identified in a man aged 18 to 30 in good health. The chain recombines TRBV5-1 with TRBJ2-3; D ambiguous. CDR3 bases: TGCGCCAGCAGCTCTGGAGTGGATACGCAGTATTTT. It yields the protein CASSSGVDTQYF.